The 27 T cell receptor beta chains in this list originate from one sample, sequenced in a study of neurological immune-mediated disorders. In TCRdb, the 5' RACE reads were re-called with MiXCR into one record per CDR3 protein. This table has tens of thousands of distinct CDR3 sequences, less than 8.5% appearing once. Material for sequencing was PBMCs. The receptors originated from a woman in her forties in good health.

This clonotype was seen many times. CDR3 nucleotide sequence: TGTGCCAGCAGTTACGGGCAGGGTAATCAGCCCCAGCATTTT. Translation: CASSYGQGNQPQHF. The chain joins TRBV6-6 to TRBJ1-5; perhaps TRBD1 as D (5 bases). CDR3 length: 14 residues. V gave up 2 bases and J gave up 4 bases, with 9 bases separating them. Germline V CDR1 and CDR2: MNHNY, SVGAGI (reference sequence).

This clonotype occurred many times. The chain uses TRBV6-6 and TRBJ1-5, with TRBD1 matching over 8 bases. CDR1 MNHNY and CDR2 SVGAGI come from the germline V gene (reference sequence). This CDR3 contains 17 residues. The junction had 11 bases not matched to a gene; V was cut back by 3 bases and J by 4 bases. CDR3 coding DNA: TGTGCCAGCAGTTATCTCGACAGGGGAAGTATTAATCAGCCCCAGCATTTT. Amino acids: CASSYLDRGSINQPQHF.

This clonotype was seen many times. The chain employs TRBV7-8 and TRBJ1-1, with 8 bases fitting TRBD1. With 1 base clipped from V and 1 base from J, the junction kept 8 bases outside the gene matches. Germline V gene lookup returns CDR1 SGHVS and CDR2 FQNEAQ. CDR3 size: 17 residues. CDR3 residues: CASSLGLPTGGNTEAFF. The CDR3 DNA is TGTGCCAGCAGCTTAGGATTACCCACAGGGGGGAACACTGAAGCTTTCTTT. Full variable domain (missing parts from reference TRBV7-8 and TRBJ1-1): GAGVSQSPRYKVAKRGQDVALRCDPISGHVSLFWYQQALGQGPEFLTYFQNEAQLDKSGLPSDRFFAERPEGSVSTLKIQRTQQEDSAVYLCASSLGLPTGGNTEAFFGQGTRLTVV.

The table lists this clonotype with many counts. The chain has TRBV5-1 and TRBJ1-4, with 9 bases that match TRBD1. This CDR3 is built from 16 residues. Germline CDR1 and CDR2: SGHRS and YFSETQ. The trim removed 0 bases at V and 3 bases at J, leaving 3 bases unmatched. The CDR3 DNA sequence: TGCGCCAGCAGCTTGGGGTACAGGGGGCCTAATGAAAAACTGTTTTTT. It yields the protein CASSLGYRGPNEKLFF.

In its sample, this clonotype was seen many times. The V and J genes are TRBV29-1 and TRBJ1-1; maybe TRBD1 (5 bases). CDR3 size: 14 residues. CDR1 and CDR2 (germline): SQVTM, ANQGSEA. V was clipped by 6 bases and J by 1 base, with 15 bases between them. CDR3 DNA: TGCAGCGTAACACCTTCGGGACGGAACACTGAAGCTTTCTTT. Amino acid sequence: CSVTPSGRNTEAFF.

The V gene is TRBV3-1, the J gene TRBJ2-1; TRBD2 matches 7 bases. CDR1 LGHDT and CDR2 YNNKEL come from the germline V gene (reference sequence). The trim removed 4 bases at V and 4 bases at J, leaving 7 bases unmatched. CDR3 size: 15 residues. The CDR3 loop is CASSLGSGIYNEQFF. CDR3 sequence (DNA): TGTGCCAGCAGCCTCGGGAGCGGGATTTACAATGAGCAGTTCTTC.

At least ten counts were recorded for this clonotype. The rearrangement joins TRBV5-5 to TRBJ1-6; D gene uncertain. Germline assignment: CDR1 SGHKS and CDR2 YYEKEE (reference sequence). V dropped 4 bases and J dropped 8 bases, with 16 bases sitting between them. The CDR3 consists of 15 residues. For the CDR3, the DNA is TGTGCCAGCAGCCTTCGAACTGGGTTGGATTCACCCCTCCACTTT. Protein sequence: CASSLRTGLDSPLHF.

This clonotype was recorded many times. The chain is built from TRBV12-5 and TRBJ1-5; 7 bases fit TRBD1. V dropped 8 bases and J dropped 4; count of bases not matched to a gene: 5. The CDR3 extends over 13 amino acids. Germline CDR1 LGHNT, CDR2 FRNRAP. CDR3 sequence: CASRQGGNQPQHF. The CDR3 DNA reads as TGTGCTAGTCGACAGGGTGGGAATCAGCCCCAGCATTTT. Full variable domain (outside the CDR3, taken from reference TRBV12-5 and TRBJ1-5): DARVTQTPRHKVTEMGQEVTMRCQPILGHNTVFWYRQTMMQGLELLAYFRNRAPLDDSGMPKDRFSAEMPDATLATLKIQPSEPRDSAVYFCASRQGGNQPQHFGDGTRLSIL.

This clonotype was seen many times. The chain uses TRBV28 and TRBJ2-3; 9 positions match TRBD2. CDR1 and CDR2 from the germline V gene are MDHEN and SYDVKM. This CDR3 comprises 14 residues. Trimming took 7 bases from V and 4 from J; bases not matched to a gene: 6. This CDR3 is CASTRIAGADTQYF. The CDR3 DNA follows: TGTGCCAGCACCCGAATAGCGGGAGCAGATACGCAGTATTTT.

This clonotype is medium-sized (0.01 to 0.1%) within its sample. The V call is TRBV24-1, the J call TRBJ2-1; D possibly corresponds to TRBD2 (5 bases). CDR3 size: 16 residues. Germline V lookup: CDR1 KGHDR, CDR2 SFDVKD. V was clipped by 0 bases and J by 7 bases, with 15 bases between them. The CDR3 coding sequence is TGTGCCACCAGTGATTTGCAGTTTGGAGGTTCGAATGAGCAGTTCTTC. Encoded protein: CATSDLQFGGSNEQFF.

Many counts were recorded for this clonotype. The J gene is TRBJ2-7, the V gene TRBV12-3 or TRBV12-4, with a possible D match to TRBD1 (5 bases). V lost 8 bases to trimming and J lost 3 bases, with 11 bases between them. The length of the CDR3 is 12 residues. In DNA form, the CDR3 reads TGTGCCAGCTGTCGACAGAACTACGAGCAGTACGTC. Its translation is CASCRQNYEQYV.

This clonotype was seen ten or more times. CDR3 amino acids: CASSVDRGYEQFF. In nucleotides, the CDR3 is TGTGCCAGCAGTGTCGACAGGGGGTATGAGCAGTTCTTC. The V call is TRBV6-1, the J call TRBJ2-1, with 9 bases fitting TRBD1. The CDR3 length is 13 residues. Looked up from germline, CDR1 is MNHNS and CDR2 is SASEGT. With 4 bases clipped from V and 8 bases from J, the junction kept 3 bases outside the gene matches.

In its sample, this clonotype was seen many times. This chain uses TRBV5-1 with TRBJ1-5, with a possible D match to TRBD1 (6 bases). V shed 0 bases and J shed 9 bases, with 13 bases lying between them. CDR3 size: 14 residues. Germline CDR1 reads SGHRS; CDR2 reads YFSETQ. CDR3 sequence: CASSLAGAPWPQHF. In DNA form, the CDR3 reads TGCGCCAGCAGCTTGGCGGGGGCCCCATGGCCCCAGCATTTT.

This clonotype was detected ten times or more. The rearrangement uses TRBV5-1 and TRBJ2-4, with unresolved D. Trimming took off 0 bases at V and 5 bases at J, with 12 bases between the two ends. In germline, CDR1 is SGHRS, CDR2 YFSETQ. CDR3 length equals 15 residues. The DNA for the CDR3 is TGCGCCAGCAGCTTGGAGGCCCAACCAGAAAACATTCAGTACTTC. It codes for CASSLEAQPENIQYF.

This clonotype was counted ten times or more. The CDR3 spells CASSFFGRALVEQYF. For the CDR3, the DNA is TGTGCCAGCAGCTTTTTCGGGAGGGCCCTGGTCGAGCAGTACTTC. The rearrangement links TRBV5-6 to TRBJ2-7; 8 bases map to TRBD2. V lost 2 bases, J lost 6 bases, and 10 bases stayed unmatched. Germline V CDR1 and CDR2: SGHDT, YYEEEE. The CDR3 is made up of 15 amino acids.

This clonotype appeared many times. A junction boundary mismatches the germline segment, possibly from a read error. The rearrangement joins TRBV20-1 to TRBJ2-3, with 10 bases matching TRBD1. This CDR3 spans 16 amino acids. CDR1 DFQATT and CDR2 SNEGSKA come from the germline V gene (reference sequence). CDR3 DNA sequence: TGCAGTGCTGGAGAGCCGGGACAGGGGTGGACAGATACGCAGTATTTT. It encodes CSAGEPGQGWTDTQYF.

This clonotype was seen at least ten times. This chain uses TRBV25-1 with TRBJ2-7; D perhaps matches TRBD1 (5 bases). CDR3 length: 13 residues. Germline CDR1 MGHDK, CDR2 SYGVNS. The CDR3, as DNA: TGTGCCAGCAGCGAATCAGGGAACTACGAGCAGTACGTC. Residues: CASSESGNYEQYV.

This clonotype has only a few counts. This chain connects TRBV14 to TRBJ1-1; possible D gene TRBD1, 5 bases. Germline CDR1 SGHDN, CDR2 FVKESK. The CDR3 loop spans 14 amino acids. The germline V and J ends were trimmed by 7 bases and 2 bases, with 14 bases remaining between them. The CDR3 DNA sequence: TGTGCCAGCAAGCGGGACGTCCTCAACACTGAAGCTTTCTTT. It translates to CASKRDVLNTEAFF.

This clonotype was detected many times. The chain carries TRBV20-1 and TRBJ2-1; 14 positions match TRBD2. The V gene end was trimmed by 6 bases and the J gene end by 0 bases; junction bases not matched to a gene: 13. Germline V gene data show CDR1 as DFQATT and CDR2 as SNEGSKA (reference sequence). The CDR3 is 19 residues long. The CDR3 sequence is CSALRGLAGGLLSYNEQFF. CDR3 in DNA: TGCAGTGCCCTCAGAGGACTAGCGGGAGGCCTCCTCTCCTACAATGAGCAGTTCTTC.

The table lists this clonotype with many counts. This chain connects TRBV27 to TRBJ1-5, with D hard to call. V lost 8 bases and J lost 6, with 11 bases in between. The CDR3 has 12 residues. The germline CDR1 and CDR2 sequences are MNHEY and SMNVEV (reference sequence). Written as DNA, the CDR3 is TGTGCCAGCGGAAGGGTTGGTCAGCCCCAGCATTTT. Amino acid sequence: CASGRVGQPQHF.

The table lists this clonotype with many counts. The J gene is TRBJ2-2, the V gene TRBV20-1; D is perhaps TRBD2 (6 bases). V was trimmed by 0 bases and J by 6 bases, leaving 11 bases between them. CDR1 is DFQATT, CDR2 SNEGSKA, per germline (reference sequence). There are 14 residues in the CDR3. The CDR3 nucleotides read TGCAGTGCTAGAGATGGTGGGAGGTCCGGGGAGCTGTTTTTT. Residues: CSARDGGRSGELFF.

This clonotype was recorded at least ten times. The chain is built from TRBV5-1 and TRBJ1-1; possibly TRBD1 for D (5 bases). V was clipped by 5 bases and J by 0 bases, with 17 bases between them. Germline-derived CDR1 and CDR2 are SGHRS and YFSETQ. This CDR3 has 16 residues. This CDR3 reads CASSRTGQNMNTEAFF. DNA for the CDR3: TGCGCCAGCAGTCGAACGGGGCAGAACATGAACACTGAAGCTTTCTTT.

This clonotype has a count of ten or more. The CDR3 loop reads CATSREGLAGGSYEQYF. Here the CDR3 DNA reads TGTGCCACCAGCAGAGAAGGACTAGCGGGGGGCTCCTACGAGCAGTACTTC. V usage is TRBV15 and J usage is TRBJ2-7; 14 positions match TRBD2. CDR1 LNHNV and CDR2 YYDKDF come from the germline V gene (reference sequence). There are 17 residues in the CDR3. V trimming: 0 bases; J trimming: 0 bases; junction bases outside the gene matches: 1.

This clonotype has ten or more counts. This chain uses TRBV5-1 with TRBJ1-1; TRBD1 matches at 8 bases. The germline V gene encodes CDR1 SGHRS and CDR2 YFSETQ. The CDR3 length is 13 residues. With V trimmed by 3 bases and J by 5 bases, 3 bases remained unmatched. CDR3 sequence: CASSWTGSTEAFF. CDR3 bases: TGCGCCAGCAGCTGGACAGGGAGTACTGAAGCTTTCTTT.

This clonotype is medium-sized in the sample. V and J are TRBV20-1 and TRBJ2-3, with TRBD2 matching over 11 bases. There are 14 residues in the CDR3. From germline, CDR1 is DFQATT and CDR2 SNEGSKA (reference sequence). V lost 5 bases to trimming and J lost 2 bases; unmatched junction nucleotides: 3. The CDR3, as DNA: TGCAGTGCTGCGACTAGCGGGGCCACAGATACGCAGTATTTT. It codes for CSAATSGATDTQYF.

This clonotype appeared many times. The chain combines TRBV7-6 with TRBJ1-5; possibly TRBD1 for D (6 bases). Germline CDR1 SGHVS, CDR2 FNYEAQ. The CDR3 is made up of 14 amino acids. V lost 5 bases and J lost 6, with 14 bases in between. As DNA, the CDR3 is TGTGCCAGCAGCCCCCGGACAGAGGGTCAGCCCCAGCATTTT. It translates to CASSPRTEGQPQHF. The full variable domain, rest sourced from reference TRBV7-6 and TRBJ1-5, is GAGVSQSPRYKVTKRGQDVALRCDPISGHVSLYWYRQALGQGPEFLTYFNYEAQQDKSGLPNDRFSAERPEGSISTLTIQRTEQRDSAMYRCASSPRTEGQPQHFGDGTRLSIL.

This clonotype was seen at least ten times. V gene TRBV7-8 combines with J gene TRBJ2-1, with D unresolved. The CDR3 covers 14 residues. V was trimmed by 2 bases and J by 9 bases, leaving 14 bases between them. CDR1 and CDR2 from the germline V gene are SGHVS and FQNEAQ. In nucleotides, the CDR3 is TGTGCCAGCAGCTTAAGAGTAGGCGCCCCTGAGCAGTTCTTC. It yields the protein CASSLRVGAPEQFF.